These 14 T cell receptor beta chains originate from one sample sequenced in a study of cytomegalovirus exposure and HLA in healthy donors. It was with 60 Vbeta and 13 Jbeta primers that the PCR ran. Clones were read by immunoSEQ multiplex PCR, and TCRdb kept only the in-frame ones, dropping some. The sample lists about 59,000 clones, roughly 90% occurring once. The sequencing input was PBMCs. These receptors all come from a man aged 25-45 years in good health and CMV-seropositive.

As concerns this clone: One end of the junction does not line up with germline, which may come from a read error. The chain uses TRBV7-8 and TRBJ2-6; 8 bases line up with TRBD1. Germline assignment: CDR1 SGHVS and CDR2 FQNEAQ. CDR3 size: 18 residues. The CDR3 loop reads CASSTPTGESSGANALTF. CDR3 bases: TGTGCCAGCAGCACCCCGACAGGGGAATCTTCTGGGGCCAACGCCCTGACTTTC.

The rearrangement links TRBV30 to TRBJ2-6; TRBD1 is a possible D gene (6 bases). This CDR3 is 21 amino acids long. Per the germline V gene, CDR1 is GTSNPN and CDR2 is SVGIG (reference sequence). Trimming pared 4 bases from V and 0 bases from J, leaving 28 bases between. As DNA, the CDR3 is TGTGCCTGGACCCCACTGGGGGCAGGGCCCCATCCCTACTCTGGGGCCAACGTCCTGACTTTC. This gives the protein CAWTPLGAGPHPYSGANVLTF.

The CDR3 loop is CASYREGQINEQFF. As DNA, the CDR3 is TGTGCCAGCTACCGGGAGGGCCAAATAAATGAGCAGTTCTTC. The J gene is TRBJ2-1, the V gene TRBV21-1; the table's D call, TRBD2, was not checked against the DNA. TRBV21-1 is deemed a pseudogene. The CDR3 loop spans 14 amino acids.

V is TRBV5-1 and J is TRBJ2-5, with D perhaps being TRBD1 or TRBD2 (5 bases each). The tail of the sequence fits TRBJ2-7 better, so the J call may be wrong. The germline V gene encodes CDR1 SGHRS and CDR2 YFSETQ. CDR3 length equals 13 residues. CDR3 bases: TGCGCCAGCAGCGAAGGTGGGGGCTACGAGCAGTACTTC. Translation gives CASSEGGGYEQYF.

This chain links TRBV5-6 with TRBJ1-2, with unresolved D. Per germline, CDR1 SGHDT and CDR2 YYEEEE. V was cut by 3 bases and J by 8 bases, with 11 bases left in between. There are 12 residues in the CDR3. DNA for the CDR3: TGTGCCAGCAGCTACACGGGGATGGGCTACACCTTC. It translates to CASSYTGMGYTF.

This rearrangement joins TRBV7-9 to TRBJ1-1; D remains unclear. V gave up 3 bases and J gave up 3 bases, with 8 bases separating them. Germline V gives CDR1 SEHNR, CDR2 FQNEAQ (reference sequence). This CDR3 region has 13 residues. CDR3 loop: CASSLEVDTEAFF. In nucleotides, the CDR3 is TGTGCCAGCAGCTTGGAGGTCGACACTGAAGCTTTCTTT.

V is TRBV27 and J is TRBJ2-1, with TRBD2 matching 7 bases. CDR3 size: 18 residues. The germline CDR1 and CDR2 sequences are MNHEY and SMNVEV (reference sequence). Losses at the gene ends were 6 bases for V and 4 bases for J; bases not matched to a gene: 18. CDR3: CASRLLAGALIDYNEQFF. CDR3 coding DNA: TGTGCCAGCAGACTACTCGCGGGAGCTTTGATAGATTACAATGAGCAGTTCTTC.

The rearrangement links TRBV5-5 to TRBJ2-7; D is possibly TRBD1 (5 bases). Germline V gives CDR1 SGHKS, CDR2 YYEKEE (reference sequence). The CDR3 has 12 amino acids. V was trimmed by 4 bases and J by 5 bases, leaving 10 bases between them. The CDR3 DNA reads TGTGCCAGCAGCCATCAGGGCCACGAGCAGTACTTC. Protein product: CASSHQGHEQYF. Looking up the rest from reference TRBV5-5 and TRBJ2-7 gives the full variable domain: DAGVTQSPTHLIKTRGQQVTLRCSPISGHKSVSWYQQVLGQGPQFIFQYYEKEERGRGNFPDRFSARQFPNYSSELNVNALLLGDSALYLCASSHQGHEQYFGPGTRLTVT.

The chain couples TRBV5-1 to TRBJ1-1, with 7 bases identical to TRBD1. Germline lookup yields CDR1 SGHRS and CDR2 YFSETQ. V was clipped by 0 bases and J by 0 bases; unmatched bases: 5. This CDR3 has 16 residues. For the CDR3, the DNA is TGCGCCAGCAGCTTGGGATCCGGGACAGTGAACACTGAAGCTTTCTTT. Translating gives CASSLGSGTVNTEAFF.

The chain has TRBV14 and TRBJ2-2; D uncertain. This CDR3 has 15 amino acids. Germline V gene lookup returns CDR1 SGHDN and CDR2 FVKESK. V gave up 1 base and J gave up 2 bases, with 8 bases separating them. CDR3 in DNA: TGTGCCAGCAGCCAAGTGGCCGATAACACCGGGGAGCTGTTTTTT. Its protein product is CASSQVADNTGELFF.

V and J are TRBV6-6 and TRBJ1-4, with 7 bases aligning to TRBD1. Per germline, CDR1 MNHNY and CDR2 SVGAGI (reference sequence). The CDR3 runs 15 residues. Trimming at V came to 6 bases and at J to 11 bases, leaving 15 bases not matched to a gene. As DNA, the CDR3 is TGTGCCAGCAGAGACGACAGGGCGTCTCGAGAGAAACTGTTTTTT. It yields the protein CASRDDRASREKLFF.

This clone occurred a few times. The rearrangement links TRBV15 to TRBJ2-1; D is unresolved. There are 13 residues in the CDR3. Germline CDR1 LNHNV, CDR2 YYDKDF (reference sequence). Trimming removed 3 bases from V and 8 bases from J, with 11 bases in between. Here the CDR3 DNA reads TGTGCCACCAGCAGGCCGAGAGGCCATGAGCAGTTCTTC. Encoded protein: CATSRPRGHEQFF.

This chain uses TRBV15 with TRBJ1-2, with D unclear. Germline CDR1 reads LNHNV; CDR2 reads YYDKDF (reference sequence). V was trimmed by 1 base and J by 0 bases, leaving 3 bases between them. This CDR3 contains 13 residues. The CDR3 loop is CATSRVANYGYTF. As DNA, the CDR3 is TGTGCCACCAGCAGAGTAGCTAACTATGGCTACACCTTC.

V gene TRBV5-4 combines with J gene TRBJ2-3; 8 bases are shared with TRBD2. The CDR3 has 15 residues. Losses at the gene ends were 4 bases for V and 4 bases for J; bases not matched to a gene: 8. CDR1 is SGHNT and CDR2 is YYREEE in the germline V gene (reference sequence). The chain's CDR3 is CASSISGIGSDTQYF. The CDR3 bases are TGTGCCAGCAGCATTAGCGGGATCGGGTCAGATACGCAGTATTTT.